This T cell receptor beta chain was recovered during a study of OX40 agonist ivuxolimab in advanced cancers. On the study more broadly: Treatment received earlier with anti-PD-1, anti-PD-L1 or anti-CTLA-4 agents was allowed, and 40% had some.

The repertoire was sequenced with immunoSEQ multiplex PCR; TCRdb's copy has only in-frame clones and lacks some. This sample has about 58,000 clones; roughly nine tenths occur once, and the top ten carry 0.76%. Trimming removed 0 bases from V and 6 bases from J; junction bases left unmatched: 9. Germline V gene data show CDR1 as SGHTA and CDR2 as FQGNSA. CDR3 length: 18 residues. The rearrangement links TRBV7-2 to TRBJ2-1; 12 bases fit TRBD2. The source of this sequence is an adult with an advanced solid tumor such as melanoma, head and neck, liver or kidney cancer. The sequencing used CD4+ or CD8+ T cells sorted from blood, collected in a trial of the OX40 agonist ivuxolimab. CDR3 region: CASSLAGRTSGITNEQFF. For the CDR3, the DNA is TGTGCCAGCAGCTTAGCGGGACGGACTAGCGGGATTACCAATGAGCAGTTCTTC.